This TCR beta chain was observed in a study of tumor-infiltrating lymphocytes in primary liver carcinoma. Across the whole study: Patients' primary liver carcinoma was surgically resected.

A constant-region primer primed TCR beta cDNA synthesis from roughly 520 ng of total RNA. TCR beta libraries came from three nested multiplex PCR rounds using slightly modified ARM-PCR. Forward primers for TRBV1-TRBV30 and a C-beta reverse primer served the first two PCR rounds, at about 10 cycles each. TCRdb itself ran the multiplex PCR reads through MiXCR, one entry per CDR3 protein. The profile shows fewer than 400,000 distinct CDR3 sequences, 50% to 70% of them singletons. Germline CDR1 reads SGHKS; CDR2 reads YYEKEE (reference sequence). CDR3 length: 16 residues. Blood RNA came from unsorted whole blood; germline DNA was also extracted. As regards this clonotype: Its antigen is unidentified. The CDR3 carries no conserved terminal phenylalanine or tryptophan, so it likely arises from a read error.

Points from the study as a whole: Tumors reached a significantly greater top-250-clone fraction than blood did (p = 0.039).

Sequenced sample: peripheral blood. The sequence was collected from a middle-aged man with primary liver carcinoma and hepatitis B virus infection. The rearrangement joins TRBV5-5 to TRBJ2-7; 8 bases map to TRBD2. The CDR3 nucleotides read TGTGTCAGCAGCTTGGTTATAGGAGCGGGAGTATGGGAGCAGTACTTA. It codes for CVSSLVIGAGVWEQYL.